The 16 T cell receptor beta chains below come from one sample, sequenced in a study of T cells in Graves' hyperthyroidism and ophthalmopathy. Template material for amplifying TCR beta CDR3 regions consisted of RNA transcripts. HTBI primers were employed in a first-round RT-PCR of the TCR CDR3. TCRdb reanalysed the multiplex PCR reads using MiXCR and keeps one entry per CDR3 protein. The repertoire has a few hundred thousand distinct CDR3 sequences, around 45% of them found once; the top ten carry approximately 8.2%. Input material: peripheral blood or thyroid tissue (not recorded which). The receptors here all came from a woman aged 18-35 years with Graves' hyperthyroidism.

This clonotype was seen a few times. This chain links TRBV27 with TRBJ2-5; D remains unclear. Germline V gives CDR1 MNHEY, CDR2 SMNVEV (reference sequence). The V end was cut by 6 bases, the J end by 4 bases, with 6 bases between. The CDR3 is 11 amino acids. DNA for the CDR3: TGTGCCAGCAGACTGTTAGAGACCCAGTACTTC. Translation gives CASRLLETQYF.

About this clonotype: Since a much larger clone is just one base distant, this may be a read error. The V gene is TRBV24-1, the J gene TRBJ2-5; D might be TRBD1 (5 bases). The CDR3 is 13 residues long. Trimming left V 5 bases short and J 7 bases short, with 13 bases between. Germline V gene lookup returns CDR1 KGHDR and CDR2 SFDVKD. The CDR3 coding sequence is TGTGCCACCAGTGGGGTCTTTAGGGGGACCCAGTACTTC. Its translation: CATSGVFRGTQYF.

On this clonotype itself: Its ends do not fully match the called genes, so a read error is possible. V is TRBV5-1 and J is TRBJ1-1; the match to TRBD1 covers 7 bases. Germline V gene data show CDR1 as SGHRS and CDR2 as YFSETQ. The CDR3 is made up of 14 amino acids. The CDR3 DNA follows: TGCGCCAGCAGCATGACAGGGACTTACACCGAAGCTTTCTTT. This translates into CASSMTGTYTEAFF.

At least ten counts were recorded for this clonotype. The V gene is TRBV25-1, the J gene TRBJ2-3; unclear D gene. The CDR3 consists of 14 residues. V was pared by 3 bases and J by 1 base, with 8 bases between. CDR1 is MGHDK and CDR2 is SYGVNS in the germline V gene. The CDR3 DNA sequence: TGTGCCAGCAGTGAGCGTATCGGCACAGATACGCAGTATTTT. Translating it yields CASSERIGTDTQYF.

This clonotype appeared a single time. The chain employs TRBV7-2 and TRBJ1-1; no reliable D call. V was cut by 3 bases and J by 1 base, with 9 bases left in between. Germline CDR1 SGHTA, CDR2 FQGNSA. The CDR3 is made up of 14 amino acids. The CDR3 coding sequence is TGTGCCAGCAGCTTTTCCGACTGGAACACTGAAGCTTTCTTT. It codes for CASSFSDWNTEAFF.

V is TRBV10-3 and J is TRBJ1-2, with D tentatively TRBD1 (6 bases). V lost 6 bases to trimming and J lost 3 bases, with 17 bases between them. Germline loops: CDR1 ENHRY, CDR2 SYGVKD. The CDR3 contains 15 residues. The DNA for the CDR3 is TGTGCCATCAGCCGGACAGAGCCAGGCGACTATGGCTACACCTTC. This codes for CAISRTEPGDYGYTF.

The V and J genes are TRBV25-1 and TRBJ1-5, with D perhaps TRBD1 (5 bases). The CDR3 is 14 amino acids. Germline V gene data show CDR1 as MGHDK and CDR2 as SYGVNS. Trimming shortened V by 3 bases and J by 5 bases, and 11 bases separated the two germline ends. CDR3 nucleotide sequence: TGTGCCAGCAGTGATTTGACAGTAGATCAGCCCCAGCATTTT. This encodes CASSDLTVDQPQHF.

The rearrangement uses TRBV2 and TRBJ1-4, with D possibly being TRBD1 (6 bases). Germline CDR1 SNHLY, CDR2 FYNNEI. The ends were cut back, 0 bases at V and 0 bases at J, with 8 bases in the middle. The CDR3 spans 16 residues. CDR3 sequence reads: CASSEARGPTNEKLFF. The DNA for the CDR3 is TGTGCCAGCAGTGAAGCCAGGGGTCCAACTAATGAAAAACTGTTTTTT.

The chain uses TRBV2 and TRBJ1-4; no reliable D call. In germline, CDR1 is SNHLY, CDR2 FYNNEI. Trimming stripped 6 bases from V and 3 bases from J, with 14 bases between. The CDR3 is 15 amino acids. The CDR3 loop reads CASSPRPNANEKLFF. CDR3 DNA sequence: TGTGCCAGCAGCCCCCGACCAAACGCTAATGAAAAACTGTTTTTT. The entire variable domain, with the rest obtained from reference TRBV2 and TRBJ1-4, is as follows: EPEVTQTPSHQVTQMGQEVILRCVPISNHLYFYWYRQILGQKVEFLVSFYNNEISEKSEIFDDQFSVERPDGSNFTLKIRSTKLEDSAMYFCASSPRPNANEKLFFGSGTQLSVL.

This clonotype occurred many times. V gene TRBV10-3 combines with J gene TRBJ1-1, with 10 bases matching TRBD1. V lost 7 bases and J lost 3; bases outside the gene matches: 5. Per the germline V gene, CDR1 is ENHRY and CDR2 is SYGVKD. This CDR3 is built from 14 residues. CDR3 sequence: CAINSDRGDTEAFF. The DNA for the CDR3 is TGTGCCATCAATTCGGACAGGGGGGACACTGAAGCTTTCTTT.

The V call is TRBV7-3, the J call TRBJ2-7; either TRBD1 or TRBD2 may supply D (6 bases each). Trimming left V 3 bases short and J 6 bases short, with 18 bases between. The CDR3 covers 15 residues. The germline gives CDR1 SGHTA, CDR2 FQGTGA. CDR3 DNA sequence: TGTGCCAGCAGCTTTCTGGGTCTCAAGGGGGGCGAGCAGTACTTC. Translated, it gives CASSFLGLKGGEQYF.

For this clonotype: It may be a read error: a sequence one base away is much more abundant. The CDR3 does not close with the conserved phenylalanine or tryptophan, likely indicating a read error. This chain connects TRBV7-2 to TRBJ1-1; TRBD1 agrees at 7 bases. With 3 bases clipped from V and 9 bases from J, the junction kept 7 bases outside the gene matches. The CDR3 contains 13 residues. Germline CDR1 is SGHTA and CDR2 is FQGNSA. For the CDR3, the DNA is TGTGCCAGCAGCTTGATTGGGACAGAAAAAGCTTTCCTT. This translates into CASSLIGTEKAFL.

This clonotype was detected many times. CDR3 residues: CASSFEGYNSPLHF. The CDR3 DNA reads TGTGCCAGCAGCTTTGAGGGGTATAATTCACCCCTCCACTTT. This chain uses TRBV7-8 with TRBJ1-6; a possible D gene is TRBD1 (5 bases). CDR3 length equals 14 residues. V shed 3 bases and J shed 4 bases, with 7 bases lying between them. CDR1 SGHVS and CDR2 FQNEAQ come from the germline V gene.

The rearrangement links TRBV24-1 to TRBJ1-2; 7 bases agree with TRBD1. J was trimmed by 7 bases and V by 11 bases; bases with no gene match: 18. The CDR3 is 15 residues long. The germline CDR1 and CDR2 sequences are KGHDR and SFDVKD. The CDR3 loop is CASSPSAGTASGYTF. The CDR3 nucleotides are TGTGCCAGCAGCCCTTCGGCCGGGACAGCTAGTGGCTACACCTTC.

CDR3 sequence (DNA): TGCAGTGCTAGGGGACTAGTAGGCGAGACCCAGTACTTC. Translated, it gives CSARGLVGETQYF. The V call is TRBV20-1, the J call TRBJ2-5; 8 bases match TRBD2. V trimming: 3 bases; J trimming: 5 bases; junction bases outside the gene matches: 5. Germline CDR1 is DFQATT and CDR2 is SNEGSKA (reference sequence). The CDR3 covers 13 residues.

The V gene is TRBV5-1, the J gene TRBJ1-1; D is unresolved. Trimming took off 0 bases at V and 3 bases at J, with 9 bases between the two ends. Germline V CDR1 and CDR2: SGHRS, YFSETQ. This CDR3 is built from 14 residues. As DNA, the CDR3 is TGCGCCAGCAGCTTGGTCCCACGGGACACTGAAGCTTTCTTT. It specifies CASSLVPRDTEAFF.